The source of this TCR beta chain is a study of CXCR3-negative and CXCR3-positive naive CD8 T cells. Study results and limitations: The study found more hydrophobic TRB CDR3s in CXCR3-positive naive cells than in CXCR3-negative naive cells.

CD45RO-CCR7+CD27+CD95- defined naive CD8+ T cells. The CDR3 totals 17 residues. Germline CDR1 is SGHAT and CDR2 is FQNNGV. Remarks on this clonotype: Its specificity is unknown.

The TRB libraries of cDNA were built by UMI-labeled 5' RACE. TCRdb reprocessed the 5' RACE reads, with one entry per CDR3 protein and no DNA. The table lists 92,000 or so distinct CDR3 sequences. Sequences were obtained from naive CXCR3- CD8+ T cells from blood. Subset defined: CD45RO-CCR7+CD27+CD95- naive CD8+ T cells lacking CXCR3 (TNR3-). The TCR comes from a human donor in good health. Some clones in this sample may be carry-over from other donors' samples. The genes are TRBV11-2 and TRBJ2-1; TCRdb returns TRBD1, unconfirmable since there is no DNA. This chain's CDR3 is CASSLDGTGVTYNEQFF.